This is a list of T cell receptor beta chains from one sample in a study of identical twins. MiXCR was run by TCRdb on the 5' RACE reads, yielding one entry per CDR3 protein. The sample includes under 250,000 distinct CDR3 sequences, roughly a tenth of them seen just once. The sequencing input was memory (CD45RO+) T cells sorted from blood. The receptor set was obtained from a woman aged 18 to 35 in good health. Each CDR3 is given with its conserved first and last residue. Each record gives: J gene, clone size, D gene, V gene, CDR3 DNA, CDR3 protein. D genes are given only for firm matches. Expanded clones are given a class, and other clones once, few, many or no size at all.

>TRBJ2-7|many|NA|TRBV10-3
TGTGCCATCAGTTCAGCACCGAGTACAGGACTCTACGAGCAGTACTTC
CAISSAPSTGLYEQYF
>TRBJ1-3|few|TRBD1|TRBV12-3/TRBV12-4
TGTGCCAGCAGTTTCGTCAGGGGGACTGGAAACACCATATATTTT
CASSFVRGTGNTIYF
>TRBJ2-3|NA|NA|TRBV30
TGTGCCTGGAGTTCCCTCCTGGGGGGCCCAGATACGCAGTATTTT
CAWSSLLGGPDTQYF
>TRBJ2-7|NA|TRBD2|TRBV5-1
TGCGCCAGCAGCTTGGTGGTAGCGGGAGACTACGAGCAGTACTTC
CASSLVVAGDYEQYF
>TRBJ1-1|NA|NA|TRBV6-5
TGTGCCAGCATCTCAGGGAGTCGGGAAGCTTTCTTT
CASISGSREAFF
>TRBJ2-3|few|NA|TRBV5-1
TGCGCCAGCAGTACGGCTCACCCGGGCACAGATACGCAGTATTTT
CASSTAHPGTDTQYF
>TRBJ2-1|NA|TRBD2|TRBV19
TGTGCCAGTAGTAACTTAGGACTAGCGGGGGCGGAGCAGTTCTTC
CASSNLGLAGAEQFF
>TRBJ2-7|NA|TRBD1|TRBV29-1
TGCAGCGTCGCAACAGGGGATGAGCAGTACTTC
CSVATGDEQYF
>TRBJ1-5|NA|NA|TRBV11-2
TGTGCCAGCAGCTTATCCGATTATCAGCCCCAGCATTTT
CASSLSDYQPQHF
>TRBJ2-1|many|NA|TRBV15
TGTGCCACCAGCCGAGCGGTTAGCAATGAGCAGTTCTTC
CATSRAVSNEQFF
>TRBJ2-7|NA|TRBD2|TRBV20-1
TGCAGTGCCCGGTCTAGCGGGGTCTCCTACGAGCAGTACTTC
CSARSSGVSYEQYF
>TRBJ1-1|NA|NA|TRBV20-1
TGCAGTGCCACCTTACCCACAGGATCCATGAACACTGAAGCTTTCTTT
CSATLPTGSMNTEAFF
>TRBJ2-5|many|TRBD2|TRBV12-3/TRBV12-4
TGTGCCAGCAGTATCGCCGGGACTAGAATGAGCGGGACCCAGTACTTC
CASSIAGTRMSGTQYF
>TRBJ2-7|few|TRBD1|TRBV29-1
TGCAGCGTTGAAGCCCTACACAGGGGGCAAGTCCACGAGCAGTACTTC
CSVEALHRGQVHEQYF
>TRBJ2-1|NA|TRBD2|TRBV5-1
TGCGCCAGCAGCTTGGCTGCTAGCGGGTCTAATGAGCAGTTCTTC
CASSLAASGSNEQFF
>TRBJ2-7|few|NA|TRBV27
TGTGCCAGCAGTTCCGCTAACTCCTACGAGCAGTACTTC
CASSSANSYEQYF
>TRBJ2-7|NA|NA|TRBV20-1
TGCAGTGCTAATATCATCCCCCCCCCACGAGGACGGCCGACCTACGAGCAGTACTTC
CSANIIPPPRGRPTYEQYF
>TRBJ2-3|few|NA|TRBV6-2/TRBV6-3
TGTGCCAGCATTGGGAGTTTTCTGGGAGATACGCAGTATTTT
CASIGSFLGDTQYF
>TRBJ2-1|few|NA|TRBV15
TGTGCCACCAGCAGAGATCCTGGGAACTACAATGAGCAGTTCTTC
CATSRDPGNYNEQFF
>TRBJ2-5|NA|NA|TRBV11-2
TGTGCCAGCAGCTTTCTAGGGAAAGAGACCCAGTACTTC
CASSFLGKETQYF
>TRBJ2-5|few|TRBD2|TRBV20-1
TGCAGTGCTAGTTTACTAGCGGGGGAAGAGACCCAGTACTTC
CSASLLAGEETQYF
>TRBJ2-2|few|TRBD2|TRBV5-1
TGCGCCAGCAGCTTGGCTAGCGGGAAGAACACCGGGGAGCTGTTTTTT
CASSLASGKNTGELFF
>TRBJ1-1|few|TRBD1|TRBV10-3
TGTGCCGGCGGGACAGGGCAGAACACTGAAGCTTTCTTT
CAGGTGQNTEAFF
>TRBJ2-2|few|TRBD2|TRBV4-2
TGTGCCAGCAGCCAATTGGCGGGAGCGAACACCGGGGAGCTGTTTTTT
CASSQLAGANTGELFF
>TRBJ1-1|many|NA|TRBV10-3
TGTGCCATCAGTGGAACAGGGAGGAGCACTGAAGCTTTCTTT
CAISGTGRSTEAFF
>TRBJ2-5|NA|TRBD2|TRBV7-2
TGTGCCAGCAGCTTAGCGGCATATTCGGCGGGAGGAGAGACCCAGTACTTC
CASSLAAYSAGGETQYF
>TRBJ2-7|NA|TRBD2|TRBV2
TGTGCCAGCAGTGAAGATAGCGGGGGACCTTCTTCTGGTCGTCCCTACGAGCAGTACTTC
CASSEDSGGPSSGRPYEQYF
>TRBJ2-1|NA|TRBD2|TRBV9
TGTGCCAGCGGCTTACAGGGACTAGCGGGGAACAATGAGCAGTTCTTC
CASGLQGLAGNNEQFF
>TRBJ1-1|NA|NA|TRBV3-1
TGTGCCAGCAGCCAATCAGCAGTTGAAGCTTTCTTT
CASSQSAVEAFF
>TRBJ2-5|NA|NA|TRBV7-2
TGTGCCAGCAGCCTGAACAGAGAGAAGACCCAGTACTTC
CASSLNREKTQYF
>TRBJ2-1|few|TRBD1|TRBV6-1
TGTGCCAGCAGCTCGTCCGGGACAGCGCGCAATGAGCAGTTCTTC
CASSSSGTARNEQFF
>TRBJ1-2|many|NA|TRBV5-1
TGTGCCAGCAGTTTGGGCAGGGACTATGGCTACACCTTC
CASSLGRDYGYTF
>TRBJ1-1|many|NA|TRBV20-1
TGCAGTGCTAGTCCGGGGACTGAAGCTTTCTTT
CSASPGTEAFF
>TRBJ1-1|medium-sized|NA|TRBV20-1
TGCAGTGCTAGGCCAGGGGACACTGAAGCTTTCTTT
CSARPGDTEAFF
>TRBJ2-1|NA|NA|TRBV21-1
TGTGCCAGCAGCAGCGGATCGACTAGCCTTGGCAATGAGCAGTTCTTC
CASSSGSTSLGNEQFF
>TRBJ2-7|NA|NA|TRBV12-3/TRBV12-4
TGTGCCAGCAGTTTAAAGAGCGAGCAGTACTTC
CASSLKSEQYF
>TRBJ2-7|NA|TRBD1|TRBV20-1
TGCAGTGCTATTTCTGGACAGGGTAGGCACGAGCAGTACTTC
CSAISGQGRHEQYF
>TRBJ1-6|few|NA|TRBV7-3
TGTGCCAGCAGCCCCAGTCCAGAGAATTCACCCCTCCACTTT
CASSPSPENSPLHF
>TRBJ1-6|few|NA|TRBV15
TGTGCCACCAGCAGAGAGGTCAGGGATAATTCACCCCTCCACTTT
CATSREVRDNSPLHF